This T cell receptor (beta chain) was documented in a study of post-analysis software for immune sequencing data. Study-wide context: Relapsing-remitting, secondary progressive and progressive-relapsing forms of multiple sclerosis all featured among disease courses.

Unique molecular identifiers were built into the TCR beta cDNA libraries. The T cell input of roughly 0.85 to 11 million gave 400,000 to 500,000 cDNA molecules. In TCRdb, the PCR reads were re-called with MiXCR into one record per CDR3 protein. The repertoire holds about 620,000 distinct CDR3 sequences, about 44% seen once, with more than 1.5% in the top ten. From germline, CDR1 is GTSNPN and CDR2 SVGIG (reference sequence). The CDR3 loop spans 14 amino acids. Between the trimmed V and J ends, which lost 0 bases and 3 bases, there was a span of 12 bases. Overall study results and limits: In patients, about five TRBV segments were more frequent than in controls, with TRBV5-6, TRBV5-1 and TRBV20-1 among them. Controls significantly exceeded multiple sclerosis patients in normalized Chao1 diversity. With F measure, samples from one preparation batch clustered together strongly.

This clonotype was observed a few times. Its antigen is as yet unknown. V gene TRBV30 combines with J gene TRBJ2-7, with a weak D call TRBD2 (5 bases). Sequencing used blood. This TCR derives from a girl aged 5-17 years with multiple sclerosis. The CDR3 reads CAWSVLQGSYEQYF. For the CDR3, the DNA is TGTGCCTGGAGTGTACTCCAAGGGAGCTACGAGCAGTACTTC.